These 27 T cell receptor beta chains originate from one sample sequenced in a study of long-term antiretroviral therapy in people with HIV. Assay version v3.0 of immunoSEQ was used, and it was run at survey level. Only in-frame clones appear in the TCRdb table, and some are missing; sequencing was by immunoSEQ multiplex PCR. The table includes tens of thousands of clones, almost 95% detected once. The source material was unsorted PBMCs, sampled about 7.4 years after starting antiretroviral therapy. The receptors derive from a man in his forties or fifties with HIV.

For the CDR3, the DNA is TGCGCCAGCAGCCCTCGGGGGGGGCCGTACAATGAGCAGTTCTTC. Its protein product is CASSPRGGPYNEQFF. This chain connects TRBV5-1 to TRBJ2-1, with 8 bases that match TRBD2. The germline CDR1 and CDR2 sequences are SGHRS and YFSETQ. After removal of 4 bases from V and 4 bases from J, the junction contained 7 bases not matched to a gene. This CDR3 region has 15 residues.

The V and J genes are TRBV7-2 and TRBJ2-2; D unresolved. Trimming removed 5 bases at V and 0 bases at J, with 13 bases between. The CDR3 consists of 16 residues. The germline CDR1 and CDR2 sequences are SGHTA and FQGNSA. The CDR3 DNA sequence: TGTGCCAGCAGCACCCAAGCGTACCCGAACACCGGGGAGCTGTTTTTT. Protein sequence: CASSTQAYPNTGELFF.

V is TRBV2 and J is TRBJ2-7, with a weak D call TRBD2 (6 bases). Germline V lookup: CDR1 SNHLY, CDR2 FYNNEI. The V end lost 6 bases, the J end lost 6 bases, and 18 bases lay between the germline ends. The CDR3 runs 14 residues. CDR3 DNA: TGTGCCAGCAGATTCGGACTAACCCGGATCGAGCAGTACTTC. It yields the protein CASRFGLTRIEQYF.

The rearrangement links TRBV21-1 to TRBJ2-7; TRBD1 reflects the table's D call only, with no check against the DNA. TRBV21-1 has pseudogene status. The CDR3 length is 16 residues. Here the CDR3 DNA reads TGTGCCAGCAGCGGACGACAGGGCAAAAGCTCCTACGAGCAGTACTTC. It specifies CASSGRQGKSSYEQYF.

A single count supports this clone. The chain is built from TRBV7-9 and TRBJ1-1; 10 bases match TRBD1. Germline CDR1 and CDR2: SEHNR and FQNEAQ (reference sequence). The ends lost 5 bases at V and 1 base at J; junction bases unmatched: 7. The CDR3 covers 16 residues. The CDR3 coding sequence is TGTGCCAGCAGCAATCCGGGACAGGGGAAGAACACTGAAGCTTTCTTT. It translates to CASSNPGQGKNTEAFF.

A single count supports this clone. The CDR3 is CASSLEGTQQETQYF. The CDR3 DNA reads as TGTGCCAGCAGCTTGGAGGGGACGCAGCAAGAGACCCAGTACTTC. This rearrangement joins TRBV11-2 to TRBJ2-5; a weak D match, TRBD2 (6 bases). CDR1 SGHAT and CDR2 FQNNGV come from the germline V gene. This CDR3 region has 15 residues. V shed 3 bases and J shed 2 bases, with 13 bases lying between them.

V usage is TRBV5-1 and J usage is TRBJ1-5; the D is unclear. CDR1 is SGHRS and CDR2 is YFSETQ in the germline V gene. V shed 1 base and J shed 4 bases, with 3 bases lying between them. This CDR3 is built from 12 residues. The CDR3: CASSLPNQPQHF. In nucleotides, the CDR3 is TGCGCCAGCAGCTTGCCAAATCAGCCCCAGCATTTT.

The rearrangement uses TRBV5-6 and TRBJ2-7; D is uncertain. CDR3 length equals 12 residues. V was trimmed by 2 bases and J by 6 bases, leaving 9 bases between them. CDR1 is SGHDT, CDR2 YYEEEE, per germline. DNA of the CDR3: TGTGCCAGCAGCTTAACCCTTCGCGAGCAGTACTTC. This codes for CASSLTLREQYF. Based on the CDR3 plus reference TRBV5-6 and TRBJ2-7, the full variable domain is DAGVTQSPTHLIKTRGQQVTLRCSPKSGHDTVSWYQQALGQGPQFIFQYYEEEERQRGNFPDRFSGHQFPNYSSELNVNALLLGDSALYLCASSLTLREQYFGPGTRLTVT.

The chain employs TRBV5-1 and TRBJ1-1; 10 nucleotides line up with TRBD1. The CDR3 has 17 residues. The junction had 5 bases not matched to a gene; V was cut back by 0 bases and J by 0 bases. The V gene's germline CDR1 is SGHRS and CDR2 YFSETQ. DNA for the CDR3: TGCGCCAGCAGCTTGGCAGGGACAGGGGCTATGAACACTGAAGCTTTCTTT. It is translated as CASSLAGTGAMNTEAFF. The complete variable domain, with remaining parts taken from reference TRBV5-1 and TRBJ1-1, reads KAGVTQTPRYLIKTRGQQVTLSCSPISGHRSVSWYQQTPGQGLQFLFEYFSETQRNKGNFPGRFSGRQFSNSRSEMNVSTLELGDSALYLCASSLAGTGAMNTEAFFGQGTRLTVV.

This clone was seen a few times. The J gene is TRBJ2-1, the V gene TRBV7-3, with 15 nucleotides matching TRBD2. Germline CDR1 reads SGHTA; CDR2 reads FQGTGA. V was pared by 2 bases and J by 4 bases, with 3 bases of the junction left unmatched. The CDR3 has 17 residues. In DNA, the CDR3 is TGTGCCAGCAGCTTAGGACTAGCGGGGGGGCCATACAATGAGCAGTTCTTC. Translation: CASSLGLAGGPYNEQFF.

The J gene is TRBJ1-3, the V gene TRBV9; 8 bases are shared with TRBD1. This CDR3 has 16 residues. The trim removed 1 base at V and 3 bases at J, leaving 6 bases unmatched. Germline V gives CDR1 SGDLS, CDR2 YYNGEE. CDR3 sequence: CASSVTGTGFGNTIYF. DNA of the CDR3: TGTGCCAGCAGCGTAACCGGGACAGGTTTTGGAAACACCATATATTTT.

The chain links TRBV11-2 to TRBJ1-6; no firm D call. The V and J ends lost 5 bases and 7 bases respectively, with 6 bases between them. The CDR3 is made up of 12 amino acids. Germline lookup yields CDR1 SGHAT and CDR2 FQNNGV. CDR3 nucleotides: TGTGCCAGCAGCCAAATCAATTCACCCCTCCACTTT. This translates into CASSQINSPLHF.

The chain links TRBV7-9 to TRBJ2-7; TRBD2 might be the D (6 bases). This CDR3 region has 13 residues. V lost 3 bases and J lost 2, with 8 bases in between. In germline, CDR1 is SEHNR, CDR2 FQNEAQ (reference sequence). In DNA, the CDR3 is TGTGCCAGCAGCTTCCCGGGGGCCTACGAGCAGTACTTC. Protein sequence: CASSFPGAYEQYF. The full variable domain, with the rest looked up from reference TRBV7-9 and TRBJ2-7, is DTGVSQNPRHKITKRGQNVTFRCDPISEHNRLYWYRQTLGQGPEFLTYFQNEAQLEKSRLLSDRFSAERPKGSFSTLEIQRTEQGDSAMYLCASSFPGAYEQYFGPGTRLTVT.

The CDR3 DNA is TGTGCCAGTCAAGGGACTAGCGGGTACAATGAGCAGTTCTTC. Its protein product is CASQGTSGYNEQFF. The chain recombines TRBV19 with TRBJ2-1, with 12 bases matching TRBD2. Germline CDR1 and CDR2: LNHDA and SQIVND (reference sequence). The CDR3 runs 14 residues. J was trimmed by 4 bases and V by 8 bases; bases with no gene match: 3. The variable domain in full, with the rest retrieved from reference TRBV19 and TRBJ2-1, is DGGITQSPKYLFRKEGQNVTLSCEQNLNHDAMYWYRQDPGQGLRLIYYSQIVNDFQKGDIAEGYSVSREKKESFPLTVTSAQKNPTAFYLCASQGTSGYNEQFFGPGTRLTVL.

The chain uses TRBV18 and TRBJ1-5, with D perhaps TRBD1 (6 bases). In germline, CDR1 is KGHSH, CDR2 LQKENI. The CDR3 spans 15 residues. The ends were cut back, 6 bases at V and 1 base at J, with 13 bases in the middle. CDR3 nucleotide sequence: TGTGCCAGCTCCCCGGGGGGGGCGAGCAATCAGCCCCAGCATTTT. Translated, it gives CASSPGGASNQPQHF.

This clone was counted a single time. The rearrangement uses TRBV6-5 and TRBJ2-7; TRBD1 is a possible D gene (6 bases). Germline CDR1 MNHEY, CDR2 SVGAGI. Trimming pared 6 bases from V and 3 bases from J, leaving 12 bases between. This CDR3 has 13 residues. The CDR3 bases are TGTGCCAGCAGACAGGGTGGGGGCTACGAGCAGTACTTC. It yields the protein CASRQGGGYEQYF.

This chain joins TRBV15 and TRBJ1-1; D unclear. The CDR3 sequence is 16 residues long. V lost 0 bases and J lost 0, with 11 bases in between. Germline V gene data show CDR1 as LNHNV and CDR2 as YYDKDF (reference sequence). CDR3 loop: CATSRDEGYMNTEAFF. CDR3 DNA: TGTGCCACCAGCAGAGATGAGGGTTACATGAACACTGAAGCTTTCTTT.

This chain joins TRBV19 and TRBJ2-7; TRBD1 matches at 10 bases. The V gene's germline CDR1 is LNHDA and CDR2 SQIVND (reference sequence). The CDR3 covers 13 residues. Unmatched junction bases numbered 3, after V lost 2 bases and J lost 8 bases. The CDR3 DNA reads TGTGCCAGTAGTATATCGACAGGGGGCAAGCAGTACTTC. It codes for CASSISTGGKQYF.

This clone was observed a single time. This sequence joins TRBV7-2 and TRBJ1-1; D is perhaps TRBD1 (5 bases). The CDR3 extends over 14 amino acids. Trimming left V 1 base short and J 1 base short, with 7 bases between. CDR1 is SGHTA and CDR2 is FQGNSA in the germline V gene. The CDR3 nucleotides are TGTGCCAGCAGCTTAGGCGGGGCGAACACTGAAGCTTTCTTT. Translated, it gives CASSLGGANTEAFF.

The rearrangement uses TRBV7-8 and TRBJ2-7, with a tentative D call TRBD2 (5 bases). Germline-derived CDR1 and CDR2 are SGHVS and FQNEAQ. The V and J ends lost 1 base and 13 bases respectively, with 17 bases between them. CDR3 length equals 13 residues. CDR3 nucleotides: TGTGCCAGCAGCTTAGGGGAGACAAGTACGGGATACTTC. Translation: CASSLGETSTGYF.

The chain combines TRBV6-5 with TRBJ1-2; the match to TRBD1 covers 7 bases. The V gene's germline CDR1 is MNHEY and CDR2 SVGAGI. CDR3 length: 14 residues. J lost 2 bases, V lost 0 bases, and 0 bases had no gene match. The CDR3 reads CASSYSTGNYGYTF. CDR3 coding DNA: TGTGCCAGCAGTTACTCGACAGGGAACTATGGCTACACCTTC.

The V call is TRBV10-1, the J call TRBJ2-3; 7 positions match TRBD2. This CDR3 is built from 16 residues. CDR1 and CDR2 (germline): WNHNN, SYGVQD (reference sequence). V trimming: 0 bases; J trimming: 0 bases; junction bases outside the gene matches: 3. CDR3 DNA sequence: TGCGCCAGCAGTGAGTCGGGAGGGGTTAGCACAGATACGCAGTATTTT. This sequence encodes CASSESGGVSTDTQYF.

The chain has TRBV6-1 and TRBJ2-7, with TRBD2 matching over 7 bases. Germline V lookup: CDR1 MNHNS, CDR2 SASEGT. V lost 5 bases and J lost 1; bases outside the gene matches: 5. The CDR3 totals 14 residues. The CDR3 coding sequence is TGTGCCAGCAGTTATCGGGGGGATTCCTACGAGCAGTACTTC. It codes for CASSYRGDSYEQYF.

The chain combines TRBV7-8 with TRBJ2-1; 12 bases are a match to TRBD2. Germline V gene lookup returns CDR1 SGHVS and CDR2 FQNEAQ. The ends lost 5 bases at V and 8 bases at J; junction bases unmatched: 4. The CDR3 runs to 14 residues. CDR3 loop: CASSPSGGADEQFF. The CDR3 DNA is TGTGCCAGCAGCCCTAGCGGGGGGGCCGATGAGCAGTTCTTC.

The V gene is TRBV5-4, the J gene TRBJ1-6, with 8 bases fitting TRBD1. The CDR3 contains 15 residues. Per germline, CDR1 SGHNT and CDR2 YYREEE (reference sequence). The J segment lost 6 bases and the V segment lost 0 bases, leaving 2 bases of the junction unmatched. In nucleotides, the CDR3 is TGTGCCAGCAGCTTGGCAGGGGGCGGTAATTCACCCCTCCACTTT. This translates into CASSLAGGGNSPLHF. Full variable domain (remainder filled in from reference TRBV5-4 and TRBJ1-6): ETGVTQSPTHLIKTRGQQVTLRCSSQSGHNTVSWYQQALGQGPQFIFQYYREEENGRGNFPPRFSGLQFPNYSSELNVNALELDDSALYLCASSLAGGGNSPLHFGNGTRLTVT.

CDR3 residues: CSVEEPQSRGYTF. The CDR3 coding sequence is TGCAGCGTTGAGGAACCGCAGTCCCGGGGCTACACCTTC. The chain combines TRBV29-1 with TRBJ1-2; D is unresolved. This CDR3 is 13 amino acids long. Germline V gives CDR1 SQVTM, CDR2 ANQGSEA. V shed 3 bases and J shed 8 bases, with 16 bases lying between them.

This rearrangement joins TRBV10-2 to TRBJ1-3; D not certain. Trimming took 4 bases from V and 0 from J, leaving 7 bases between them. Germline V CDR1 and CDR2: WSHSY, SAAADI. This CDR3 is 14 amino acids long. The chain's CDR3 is CASSGGPSGNTIYF. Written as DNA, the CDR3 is TGCGCCAGCAGTGGAGGTCCCTCTGGAAACACCATATATTTT.